Listed below are T cell receptor beta chains from one sample, sequenced in a study of blood T cell repertoires in COVID-19. The assay was immunoSEQ multiplex PCR, and TCRdb's table has in-frame clones only and misses some. The sample yields approximately 280,000 clones, 89% seen once. Sequenced input: peripheral blood. Receptors originate from a woman aged 60-75 years with acute or convalescent COVID-19. Both conserved end residues are part of each CDR3. A D gene is named only where the DNA matches it firmly. Part of the rows lack a size; the others show once, few, many or a class for expanded clones.

TRBV19	TRBJ2-5	TRBD1	NA	TGTGCCAGTAGTATGACAGGGGCTAACCAAGAGACCCAGTACTTC	CASSMTGANQETQYF
TRBV3-1/TRBV3-2	TRBJ1-2	NA	NA	TGTGCCAGCAGCCATCCCGACGGTCTCGGAGTCTATGGCTACACCTTC	CASSHPDGLGVYGYTF
TRBV3-1/TRBV3-2	TRBJ2-5	NA	NA	TGTGCCAGCAGCCAATACGGAGGGGAGACCCAGTACTTC	CASSQYGGETQYF
TRBV3-1/TRBV3-2	TRBJ1-2	NA	NA	TGTGCCAGCAGCCAAGGGAGGGGAGGCAACTATGGCTACACCTTC	CASSQGRGGNYGYTF
TRBV4-3	TRBJ2-7	TRBD1	NA	TGCGCCAGCAGCCAGGCCGGGACAGGGTCCTACGAGCAGTACTTC	CASSQAGTGSYEQYF
TRBV3-1/TRBV3-2	TRBJ1-2	NA	NA	TGTGCCAGCAGCCAAGAAAGCAGGATGGGTGGCTACACCTTC	CASSQESRMGGYTF
TRBV18	TRBJ2-1	TRBD2	once	TGTGCCAGCTCAGCTTCACTAGCGGGAGCTTCCTACAATGAGCAGTTCTTC	CASSASLAGASYNEQFF
TRBV19	TRBJ1-2	NA	NA	TGTGCCAGTAACCCACAGGACACATCTAACTATGGCTACACCTTC	CASNPQDTSNYGYTF
TRBV25-1	TRBJ2-3	TRBD1	once	TGTGCCAGCAGGGGCAACCAGGGACAGTACACAGATACGCAGTATTTT	CASRGNQGQYTDTQYF
TRBV2	TRBJ1-2	NA	NA	TGTGCCAGCAGTGAAAACAGACCTAACTATGGCTACACCTTC	CASSENRPNYGYTF
TRBV12-3/TRBV12-4	TRBJ1-1	NA	NA	TGTGCCAGCACCGGACACTACACTGAAGCTTTCTTT	CASTGHYTEAFF
TRBV4-3	TRBJ2-2	NA	NA	TGCGCCAGCAGCCAAGATTTCGGGTCGGCCGGGGAGCTGTTTTTT	CASSQDFGSAGELFF
TRBV3-1/TRBV3-2	TRBJ1-2	NA	NA	TGTGCCAGCAGCCAACAAATCGGGGTTGACTATGGCTACACCTTC	CASSQQIGVDYGYTF
TRBV30	TRBJ1-2	NA	NA	TGTGCCTGGGCTCGAACCGGGACAATATATGGCTACACCTTC	CAWARTGTIYGYTF
TRBV5-4	TRBJ2-1	NA	NA	TGTGCCAGCAGCTTGGTGGGGAGCTCCTACAATGAGCAGTTCTTC	CASSLVGSSYNEQFF
TRBV7-9	TRBJ2-5	TRBD1	NA	TGTGCCAGCAGCCCACAGGGGCCCCTGGAGACCCAGTACTTC	CASSPQGPLETQYF
TRBV7-9	TRBJ2-7	TRBD2	NA	TGTGCCAGCAGCCGCGCCTTAACCGGCGGGGGATACGAGCAGTACTTC	CASSRALTGGGYEQYF
TRBV27	TRBJ2-7	NA	once	TGTGCCAGCAGTCCAGGACTTCATTCGGGCGAGCAGTACTTC	CASSPGLHSGEQYF
TRBV3-1/TRBV3-2	TRBJ1-2	NA	once	TGTGCCAGCAGCCAAGGACAATTCTATGGCTACACCTTC	CASSQGQFYGYTF
TRBV27	TRBJ2-2	NA	NA	TGTGCCAGCAGTTTAAAGGGGAAGGACACCGGGGAGCTGTTTTTT	CASSLKGKDTGELFF
TRBV27	TRBJ2-7	TRBD1	NA	TGTGCCAGCAGTGGCCCAGGGGGACCCCTCCTGGAGCAGTACTTC	CASSGPGGPLLEQYF
TRBV28	TRBJ1-2	TRBD1	NA	TGTGCCAGCAGCCCCCCCCCGGGACAGGGGGGCTACACCTTC	CASSPPPGQGGYTF
TRBV7-2	TRBJ2-3	NA	NA	TGTGCCAGCAGCTTAGTTCGCGCGATGAGCACAGATACGCAGTATTTT	CASSLVRAMSTDTQYF
TRBV19	TRBJ2-1	TRBD2	NA	TGTGCCAGTAGTATAGTAACTAGCGGGATCCGGAATGAGCAGTTCTTC	CASSIVTSGIRNEQFF
TRBV4-3	TRBJ2-2	TRBD2	NA	TGCGCCAGCAGCACCCTACGGGGGGGCCTAACCGGGGAGCTGTTTTTT	CASSTLRGGLTGELFF
TRBV29-1	TRBJ2-7	TRBD1	few	TGCAGCGTTGGGACAGGGGTCGGCGAGCAGTACTTC	CSVGTGVGEQYF
TRBV4-1	TRBJ2-1	TRBD2	NA	TGCGCCAGCAGCTCCCCCCCGGGGGGGCTAAATGAGCAGTTCTTC	CASSSPPGGLNEQFF
TRBV7-6	TRBJ2-2	NA	once	TGTGCCAGCAGCTTATACAATCGGGGGGCGGCGACCGGGGAGCTGTTTTTT	CASSLYNRGAATGELFF
TRBV6-6	TRBJ2-1	TRBD2	NA	TGTGCCAGCAGGGCCGGGACTAGCGGTTCTTACAATGAGCAGTTCTTC	CASRAGTSGSYNEQFF
TRBV3-1/TRBV3-2	TRBJ2-2	TRBD2	NA	TGTGCCAGCAGCCCCGCCGTTAGTGGGGGGGCCGGGGAGCTGTTTTTT	CASSPAVSGGAGELFF
TRBV2	TRBJ2-7	NA	NA	TGTGCCAGCAGTGAACATAGGACTCCCGAGCAGTACTTC	CASSEHRTPEQYF
TRBV29-1	TRBJ2-5	NA	NA	TGCAGCGTTGAGAGGCAGGGGCGGGAGACCCAGTACTTC	CSVERQGRETQYF
TRBV27	TRBJ2-2	NA	NA	TGTGCCAGCAGTTTATTCGCCCTAAAGAACACCGGGGAGCTGTTTTTT	CASSLFALKNTGELFF
TRBV7-2	TRBJ1-5	TRBD1	NA	TGTGCCAGCAGCCGGCGGACAGGGGATCAGCCCCAGCATTTT	CASSRRTGDQPQHF
TRBV6-5	TRBJ1-2	NA	NA	TGTGCCAGCAGTAGCAGGGCCTATGGCTACACCTTC	CASSSRAYGYTF